Listed below are T cell receptor beta chains from one sample, sequenced in a study of cytomegalovirus exposure and HLA in healthy donors. TCRdb's copy holds only in-frame clones and misses some; the assay was immunoSEQ multiplex PCR. The sample gives 150,000 to 250,000 clones, 85% of which show up once; 2.3% is in the top ten. The sequencing input was PBMCs. Source of these receptors: a woman aged 50 to 60 in good health and CMV-seronegative. CDR3s include the opening cysteine and the closing phenylalanine or tryptophan. The order of the fields is D gene, clone size, V gene, J gene, CDR3 length, CDR3 DNA, CDR3 protein. The D gene is left open where the match is weak. A row's size may be missing; if present it is once, few, many or a size class.

TRBD1	NA	TRBV19	TRBJ2-1	15	TGTGCCAGTAGGGGGTCAGGGGGCAGAGGGAATGAGCAGTTCTTC	CASRGSGGRGNEQFF
TRBD1	NA	TRBV13	TRBJ1-5	15	TGTGCCAGCAGCTTTAGGGACAGGAGCAATCAGCCCCAGCATTTT	CASSFRDRSNQPQHF
TRBD1	NA	TRBV18	TRBJ2-3	16	TGTGCCAGCTCACCCCGGACAGGGGGAAGCACAGATACGCAGTATTTT	CASSPRTGGSTDTQYF
TRBD2	NA	TRBV29-1	TRBJ2-3	14	TGCAGCGTTCTAGCGGGAGGGGGGCCAGATACGCAGTATTTT	CSVLAGGGPDTQYF
NA	NA	TRBV2	TRBJ2-2	13	TGTGCCAGCAGTGAAGTGACTACCGGGGAGCTGTTTTTT	CASSEVTTGELFF
TRBD2	NA	TRBV2	TRBJ2-1	15	TGTGCCAGCAGTGAACGCGGACTAGCCTACAATGAGCAGTTCTTC	CASSERGLAYNEQFF
NA	NA	TRBV19	TRBJ1-5	15	TGTGCCAGTAGTATAGGGGCAGATGGCAATCAGCCCCAGCATTTT	CASSIGADGNQPQHF
TRBD2	NA	TRBV18	TRBJ2-7	14	TGTGCCAGCTCAGACAGCGGGATCTATTACGAGCAGTACTTC	CASSDSGIYYEQYF
TRBD1	NA	TRBV2	TRBJ1-2	14	TGTGCCAGCACAACCCAGGGGGCGGGCTATGGCTACACCTTC	CASTTQGAGYGYTF
NA	NA	TRBV6-5	TRBJ1-5	14	TGTGCCAGCAGTAAAACAGGGATACGTCAGCCCCAGCATTTT	CASSKTGIRQPQHF
TRBD2	NA	TRBV9	TRBJ2-1	18	TGTGCCAGCAGCGTAACTCCCCAGCTTAGCGGGATTAACAATGAGCAGTTCTTC	CASSVTPQLSGINNEQFF
TRBD2	NA	TRBV18	TRBJ2-7	15	TGTGCCAGCTCGGGAAAGGCTAGCGGGAGCTACGAGCAGTACTTC	CASSGKASGSYEQYF
NA	NA	TRBV27	TRBJ2-7	14	TGTGCCAGCAGTTTAGATAGGGGTCCCTACGAGCAGTACTTC	CASSLDRGPYEQYF
TRBD2	NA	TRBV5-5	TRBJ2-7	14	TGTGCCAGCAGCGGGACTAGCGGTTCCTACGAGCAGTACTTC	CASSGTSGSYEQYF
NA	NA	TRBV18	TRBJ1-5	15	TGTGCCAGCTCCCAGGGTGGATTTAGCAATCAGCCCCAGCATTTT	CASSQGGFSNQPQHF
NA	NA	TRBV6-5	TRBJ1-5	15	TGTGCCAGCAGTTACTCCAGGGAAAACAATCAGCCCCAGCATTTT	CASSYSRENNQPQHF
NA	NA	TRBV19	TRBJ2-2	13	TGTGCCAGTAACTACCTCGGGACCGGGGAGCTGTTTTTT	CASNYLGTGELFF
TRBD2	NA	TRBV7-2	TRBJ2-2	18	TGTGCCAGCAGCTTAGTCGGGCTAGCGGGAGTGAACACCGGGGAGCTGTTTTTT	CASSLVGLAGVNTGELFF
NA	NA	TRBV5-1	TRBJ2-2	16	TGCGCCAGCAGCCCAAGCGCGGTCCCTTCTACCGGGGAGCTGTTTTTT	CASSPSAVPSTGELFF
TRBD2	NA	TRBV18	TRBJ2-1	16	TGTGCCAGCTCACCCCAAAGGAGCGGGGGTTACAATGAGCAGTTCTTC	CASSPQRSGGYNEQFF
NA	NA	TRBV7-9	TRBJ1-4	13	TGTGCCAGCAGCTTGGCCAGTCCGGGAAAACTGTTTTTT	CASSLASPGKLFF
TRBD2	NA	TRBV27	TRBJ2-7	17	TGTGCCAGCAGTTTTAGGCCGGGACTAGCGGGAGTCCACGAGCAGTACTTC	CASSFRPGLAGVHEQYF
NA	NA	TRBV28	TRBJ2-3	14	TGTGCCAGCAGTTATCGGACAGACGCAGATACGCAGTATTTT	CASSYRTDADTQYF
NA	NA	TRBV5-1	TRBJ2-1	13	TGTGCCAGCAGCTCCAGCTCCTACAATGAGCAGTTCTTC	CASSSSSYNEQFF
NA	few	TRBV6-6	TRBJ2-7	15	TGTGCCAGCAGTTCGGGTCCTCCTAACTCCTACGAGCAGTACTTC	CASSSGPPNSYEQYF
NA	NA	TRBV7-9	TRBJ2-2	15	TGTGCCAGCGACTCACGACAGGGAGGCACCGGGGAGCTGTTTTTT	CASDSRQGGTGELFF
TRBD1	few	TRBV6-6	TRBJ2-7	14	TGTGCCAGCAGTTGGGACAGGGTTGACGGCGAGCAGTACTTC	CASSWDRVDGEQYF
NA	few	TRBV5-4	TRBJ1-4	14	TGTGCCAGCAGCCGGGGGGGTGGGAATGAAAAACTGTTTTTT	CASSRGGGNEKLFF
NA	NA	TRBV6-5	TRBJ2-7	11	TGTGCCAGCAGCCAAGGACAAGTACAGTACTTC	CASSQGQVQYF
TRBD1	NA	TRBV27	TRBJ1-5	17	TGTGCCAGCAGTTCCGGTCCGGGACAGGGTTTCAGGCAGCCCCAGCATTTT	CASSSGPGQGFRQPQHF
TRBD1	NA	TRBV7-8	TRBJ1-3	16	TGTGCCAGCAGCAAACCTCAGGGGGCGCAACGAAACACCATATATTTT	CASSKPQGAQRNTIYF
NA	NA	TRBV4-1	TRBJ1-5	16	TGCGCCAGCAGCTACTCAGAGGGACATAGCAATCAGCCCCAGCATTTT	CASSYSEGHSNQPQHF
NA	NA	TRBV5-4	TRBJ2-3	14	TGTGCCAGCGCAGGGACTTGGACCACAGATACGCAGTATTTT	CASAGTWTTDTQYF
NA	NA	TRBV11-2	TRBJ2-5	15	TGTGCCAGCAGCTTTGTGGGGGCAGCACAAGAGACCCAGTACTTC	CASSFVGAAQETQYF
NA	NA	TRBV5-1	TRBJ2-1	13	TGCGCCTCCGCCGGGAGCTCCTACAATGAGCAGTTCTTC	CASAGSSYNEQFF
TRBD2	once	TRBV11-3	TRBJ2-1	14	TGTGCCAGCAGCCCTACGGGGGGGTACAATGAGCAGTTCTTC	CASSPTGGYNEQFF
TRBD1	once	TRBV5-6	TRBJ1-1	16	TGTGCCAGCAGCCCTGGGACAGGGGGCGCGGGCACTGAAGCTTTCTTT	CASSPGTGGAGTEAFF
TRBD2	NA	TRBV6-5	TRBJ2-5	16	TGTGCCAGCAGTTACTCGCTAGCGGGAGGAGCCGAGACCCAGTACTTC	CASSYSLAGGAETQYF
TRBD1	NA	TRBV6-5	TRBJ1-3	15	TGTGCCAGCAGGAGACAGGGACTCTCTGGAAACACCATATATTTT	CASRRQGLSGNTIYF
TRBD1	few	TRBV18	TRBJ1-2	16	TGTGCCAGCTCAGTAGGGACAGGGGGCGCTGGCTATGGCTACACCTTC	CASSVGTGGAGYGYTF
TRBD2	NA	TRBV27	TRBJ2-7	16	TGTGCCAGCAACGACGTCGGGGCGGGAGCGAACTACGAGCAGTACTTC	CASNDVGAGANYEQYF
NA	NA	TRBV28	TRBJ1-1	15	TGTGCCAGCAGTTTTTATCCCAACATCAGGGTGAGCGCTTTCTTT	CASSFYPNIRVSAFF
TRBD1	NA	TRBV30	TRBJ2-6	15	TGTGCCTTGAACAGGGGGGTGTCTGGGGCCAACGTCCTGACTTTC	CALNRGVSGANVLTF
NA	NA	TRBV4-1	TRBJ1-2	16	TGCGCCAGCAGCCAAGGATACAGGGCCACTAACTATGGCTACACCTTC	CASSQGYRATNYGYTF
NA	NA	TRBV9	TRBJ1-3	12	TGTGCCAGCGGGCCCTCTGGAAACACCATATATTTT	CASGPSGNTIYF
NA	NA	TRBV6-1	TRBJ1-1	13	TGTGCCAGCAGTGATACACGCCGAGAGGGAGCTTTCTTT	CASSDTRREGAFF
TRBD2	NA	TRBV28	TRBJ2-5	15	TGTGCCAGCAGTTTGCCCACCGGGGGGAAAGAGACCCAGTACTTC	CASSLPTGGKETQYF
TRBD1	NA	TRBV7-4	TRBJ1-2	21	TGTGCCAGCAGCTTAGAATGGGACAGAGCGGAGTTTGTCCCCCCGAACTATGGCTACACCTTC	CASSLEWDRAEFVPPNYGYTF
NA	few	TRBV7-6	TRBJ2-7	16	TGTGCCAGCAGCTTAAGTCAGGGGCCCTATACCTACGAGCAGTACTTC	CASSLSQGPYTYEQYF
NA	NA	TRBV5-1	TRBJ2-3	16	TGCGCCAGCAGCTTGGGTTGGGGGGTAGGCGCAGATACGCAGTATTTT	CASSLGWGVGADTQYF
TRBD1	few	TRBV27	TRBJ2-7	14	TGTGCCAGCAGTTTAGGGGACAGGGGATACGAGCAGTACTTC	CASSLGDRGYEQYF
NA	NA	TRBV27	TRBJ2-2	15	TGTGCCAGCAGTCCCATCCAGGGGCCCACCGGGGAGCTGTTTTTT	CASSPIQGPTGELFF
TRBD2	once	TRBV5-1	TRBJ2-7	14	TGCGCCAGCAGCTTGGGGCTAGCGGGTGGCGAGCAGTACTTC	CASSLGLAGGEQYF
TRBD2	NA	TRBV7-2	TRBJ2-7	15	TGTGCCAGCAGCTCGGGACTAGCGGGCTCCTACGAGCAGTACTTC	CASSSGLAGSYEQYF
NA	NA	TRBV7-9	TRBJ2-2	17	TGTGCCAGCAGTCCACTCGGGACAACTGCGGGCACCGGGGAGCTGTTTTTT	CASSPLGTTAGTGELFF